The text below deals with one TCR beta chain. Antigen: not known. The sample is drawn from a study of cytomegalovirus exposure and HLA in healthy donors. Study results and limitations: Further analysis was carried out later, and it showed several of the most significant clusters appearing linked to common viral pathogens. High specificity and sensitivity for cytomegalovirus status were reported for the classifier.

A multiplex PCR was run with 60 Vbeta primers and 13 Jbeta primers. Clones were sequenced by immunoSEQ multiplex PCR, and TCRdb holds only the in-frame ones, with some missing. The repertoire holds more than 90,000 clones, with around four fifths as singletons. Healthy bone marrow donors made up the donors. The CDR3 runs to 13 residues. V dropped 6 bases and J dropped 8; count of bases not matched to a gene: 9. Germline lookup yields CDR1 MNHNS and CDR2 SASEGT. The receptor was derived from a middle-aged woman in good health and CMV-seropositive. The chain has TRBV6-1 and TRBJ1-2, with TRBD1 identical over 7 bases. The sample taken for sequencing was PBMCs. The DNA of the CDR3 is TGTGCCAGCAGGACTAGACAGGGCGGCGGCTACACCTTC. It translates to CASRTRQGGGYTF.